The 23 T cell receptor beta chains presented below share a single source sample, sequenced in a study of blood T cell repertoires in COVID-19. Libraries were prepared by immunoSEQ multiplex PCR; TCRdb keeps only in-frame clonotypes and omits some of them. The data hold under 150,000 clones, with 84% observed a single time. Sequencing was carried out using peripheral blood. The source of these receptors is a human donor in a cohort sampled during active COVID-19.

DNA of the CDR3: TGTGCCAGCAGCTTAGATGGGACTTCACAAGCTTTCTTT. Translated: CASSLDGTSQAFF. The rearrangement uses TRBV11-3 and TRBJ1-1, with a weak D call TRBD1 (5 bases). The ends were cut back, 0 bases at V and 9 bases at J, with 11 bases in the middle. This CDR3 spans 13 amino acids. CDR1 SGHNT and CDR2 YENEEA come from the germline V gene.

The CDR3 loop reads CAGGQGPTSPLHF. CDR3 bases: TGTGCCGGCGGACAGGGGCCCACTTCACCCCTCCACTTT. The chain carries TRBV6-5 and TRBJ1-6; the match to TRBD1 covers 9 bases. CDR1 is MNHEY, CDR2 SVGAGI, per germline. V lost 11 bases to trimming and J lost 9 bases; unmatched junction nucleotides: 8. CDR3 length: 13 amino acids.

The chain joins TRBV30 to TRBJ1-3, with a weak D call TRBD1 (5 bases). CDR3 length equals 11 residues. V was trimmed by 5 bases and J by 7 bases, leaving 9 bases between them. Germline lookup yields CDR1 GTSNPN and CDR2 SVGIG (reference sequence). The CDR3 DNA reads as TGTGCCTGGGGGGCCACCAACACCATATATTTT. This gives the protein CAWGATNTIYF.

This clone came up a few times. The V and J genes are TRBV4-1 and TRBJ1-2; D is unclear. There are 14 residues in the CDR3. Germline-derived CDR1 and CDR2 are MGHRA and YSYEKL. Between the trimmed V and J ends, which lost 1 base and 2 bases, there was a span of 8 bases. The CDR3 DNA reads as TGCGCCAGCAGCCAAGCCAAGGAGAACTATGGCTACACCTTC. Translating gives CASSQAKENYGYTF.

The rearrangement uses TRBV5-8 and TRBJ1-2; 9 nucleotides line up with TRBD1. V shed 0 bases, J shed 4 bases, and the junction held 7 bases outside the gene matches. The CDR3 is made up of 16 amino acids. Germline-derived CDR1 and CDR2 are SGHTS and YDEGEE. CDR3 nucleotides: TGTGCCAGCAGCTTGGACAGGGGGCGAATCGGCTATGGCTACACCTTC. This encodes CASSLDRGRIGYGYTF.

The CDR3 spells CASSHFQGWNYGYTF. CDR3 in DNA: TGTGCCAGCAGCCACTTCCAGGGGTGGAACTATGGCTACACCTTC. V is TRBV28 and J is TRBJ1-2; the D gene is possibly TRBD1 (6 bases). V gave up 6 bases and J gave up 2 bases, with 16 bases separating them. Germline CDR1 is MDHEN and CDR2 is SYDVKM. The CDR3 consists of 15 residues.

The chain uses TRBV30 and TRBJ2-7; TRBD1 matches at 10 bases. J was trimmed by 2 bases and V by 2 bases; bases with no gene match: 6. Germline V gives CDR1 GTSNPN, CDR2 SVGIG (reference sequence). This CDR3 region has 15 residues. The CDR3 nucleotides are TGTGCCTGGAGTACCGACAGGGGGCTCCCCTACGAGCAGTACTTC. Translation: CAWSTDRGLPYEQYF. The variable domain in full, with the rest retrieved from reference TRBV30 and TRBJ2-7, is SQTIHQWPATLVQPVGSPLSLECTVEGTSNPNLYWYRQAAGRGLQLLFYSVGIGQISSEVPQNLSASRPQDRQFILSSKKLLLSDSGFYLCAWSTDRGLPYEQYFGPGTRLTVT.

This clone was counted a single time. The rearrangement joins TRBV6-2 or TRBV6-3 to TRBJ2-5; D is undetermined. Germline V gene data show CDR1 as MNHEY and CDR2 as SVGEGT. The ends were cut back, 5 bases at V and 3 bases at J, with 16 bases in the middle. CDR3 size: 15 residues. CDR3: CASSGRIEAKETQYF. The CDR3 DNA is TGTGCCAGCAGTGGTCGGATTGAGGCAAAAGAGACCCAGTACTTC.

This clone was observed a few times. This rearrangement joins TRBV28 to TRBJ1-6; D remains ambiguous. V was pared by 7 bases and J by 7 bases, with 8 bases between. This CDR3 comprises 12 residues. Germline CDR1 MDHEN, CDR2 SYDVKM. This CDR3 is CASTFGNSPLHF. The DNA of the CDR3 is TGTGCCAGCACCTTCGGGAATTCACCCCTCCACTTT.

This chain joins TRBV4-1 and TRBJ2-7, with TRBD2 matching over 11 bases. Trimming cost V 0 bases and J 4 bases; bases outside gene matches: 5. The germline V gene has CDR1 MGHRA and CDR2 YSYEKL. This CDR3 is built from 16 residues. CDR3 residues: CASSQDPGLADYEQYF. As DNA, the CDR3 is TGCGCCAGCAGCCAAGATCCGGGACTAGCGGATTACGAGCAGTACTTC.

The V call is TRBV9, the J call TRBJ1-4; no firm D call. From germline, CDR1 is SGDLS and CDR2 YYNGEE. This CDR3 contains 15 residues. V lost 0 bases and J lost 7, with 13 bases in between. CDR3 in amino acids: CASSVAGQLGEKLFF. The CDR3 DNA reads TGTGCCAGCAGCGTAGCTGGTCAGCTAGGTGAAAAACTGTTTTTT.

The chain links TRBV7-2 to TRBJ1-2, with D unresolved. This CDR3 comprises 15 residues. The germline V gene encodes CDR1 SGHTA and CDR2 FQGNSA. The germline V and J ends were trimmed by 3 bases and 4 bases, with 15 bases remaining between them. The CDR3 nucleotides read TGTGCCAGCAGCTTTTTGGCTGGGTCGGGCTATGGCTACACCTTC. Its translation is CASSFLAGSGYGYTF.

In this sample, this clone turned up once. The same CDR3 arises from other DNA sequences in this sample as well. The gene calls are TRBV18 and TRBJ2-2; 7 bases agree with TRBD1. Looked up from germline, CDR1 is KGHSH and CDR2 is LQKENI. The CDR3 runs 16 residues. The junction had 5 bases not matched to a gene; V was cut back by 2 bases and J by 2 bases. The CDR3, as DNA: TGTGCCAGCTCACCAAGACAGGGTGGTAACACCGGGGAGCTGTTTTTT. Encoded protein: CASSPRQGGNTGELFF.

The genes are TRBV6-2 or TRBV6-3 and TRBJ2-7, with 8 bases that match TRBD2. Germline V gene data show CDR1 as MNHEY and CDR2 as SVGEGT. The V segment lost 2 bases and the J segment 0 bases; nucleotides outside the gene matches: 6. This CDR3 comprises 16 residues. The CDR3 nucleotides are TGTGCCAGCAGTTACGAGAAGCGGGGGACCTCCTACGAGCAGTACTTC. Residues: CASSYEKRGTSYEQYF.

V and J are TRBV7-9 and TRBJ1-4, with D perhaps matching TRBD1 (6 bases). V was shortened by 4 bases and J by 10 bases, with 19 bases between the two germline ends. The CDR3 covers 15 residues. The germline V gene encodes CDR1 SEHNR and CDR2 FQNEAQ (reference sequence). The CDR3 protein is CASSSGVISIGKLFF. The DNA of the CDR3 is TGTGCCAGCAGCTCAGGGGTTATTTCTATTGGAAAACTGTTTTTT.

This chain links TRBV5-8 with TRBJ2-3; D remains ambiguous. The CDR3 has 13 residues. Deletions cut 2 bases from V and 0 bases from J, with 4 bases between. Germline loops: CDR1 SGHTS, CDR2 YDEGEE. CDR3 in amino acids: CASSLRSTDTQYF. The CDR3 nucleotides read TGTGCCAGCAGCTTACGGAGCACAGATACGCAGTATTTT.

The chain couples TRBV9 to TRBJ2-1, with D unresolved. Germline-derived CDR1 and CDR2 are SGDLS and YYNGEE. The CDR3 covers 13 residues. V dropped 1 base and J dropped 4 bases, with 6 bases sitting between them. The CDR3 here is CASSVSAYNEQFF. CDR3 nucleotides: TGTGCCAGCAGCGTAAGCGCATACAATGAGCAGTTCTTC.

As DNA, the CDR3 is TGTGCCAGCAGTGCGACAGGGTTAGACGAGCAGTACTTC. Its translation: CASSATGLDEQYF. The chain combines TRBV25-1 with TRBJ2-7, with 7 bases identical to TRBD1. The ends lost 4 bases at V and 5 bases at J; junction bases unmatched: 5. Germline V gene lookup returns CDR1 MGHDK and CDR2 SYGVNS. The CDR3 spans 13 residues.

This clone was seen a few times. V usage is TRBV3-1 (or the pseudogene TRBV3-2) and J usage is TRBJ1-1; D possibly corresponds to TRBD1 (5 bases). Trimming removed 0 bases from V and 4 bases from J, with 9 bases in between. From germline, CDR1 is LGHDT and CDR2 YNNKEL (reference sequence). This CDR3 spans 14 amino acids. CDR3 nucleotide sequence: TGTGCCAGCAGCCAAGATTGGAGGGGCACTGAAGCTTTCTTT. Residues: CASSQDWRGTEAFF.

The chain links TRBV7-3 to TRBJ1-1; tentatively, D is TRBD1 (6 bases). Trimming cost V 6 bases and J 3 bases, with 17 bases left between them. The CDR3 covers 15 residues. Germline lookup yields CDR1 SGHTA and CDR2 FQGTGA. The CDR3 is CASSYSPGHDTEAFF. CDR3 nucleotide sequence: TGTGCCAGCAGTTATTCTCCGGGACACGACACTGAAGCTTTCTTT.

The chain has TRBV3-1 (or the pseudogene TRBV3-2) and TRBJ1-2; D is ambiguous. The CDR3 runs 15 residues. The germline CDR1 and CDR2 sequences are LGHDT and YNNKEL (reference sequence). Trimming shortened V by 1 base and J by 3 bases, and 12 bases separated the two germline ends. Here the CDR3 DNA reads TGTGCCAGCAGCCAAGTTCACGGTCCCCACTATGGCTACACCTTC. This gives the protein CASSQVHGPHYGYTF.

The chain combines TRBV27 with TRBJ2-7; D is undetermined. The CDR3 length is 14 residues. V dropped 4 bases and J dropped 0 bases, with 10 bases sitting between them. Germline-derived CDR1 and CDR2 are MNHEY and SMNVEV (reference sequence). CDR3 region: CASSWSGSSYEQYF. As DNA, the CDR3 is TGTGCCAGCAGTTGGTCCGGTAGCTCCTACGAGCAGTACTTC.

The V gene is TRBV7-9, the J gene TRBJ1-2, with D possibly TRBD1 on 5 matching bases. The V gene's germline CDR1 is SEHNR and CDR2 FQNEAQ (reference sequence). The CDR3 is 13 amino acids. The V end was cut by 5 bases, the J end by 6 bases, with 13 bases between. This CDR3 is CASSRQISNGYTF. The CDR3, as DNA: TGTGCCAGCAGCCGACAGATTAGCAATGGCTACACCTTC.